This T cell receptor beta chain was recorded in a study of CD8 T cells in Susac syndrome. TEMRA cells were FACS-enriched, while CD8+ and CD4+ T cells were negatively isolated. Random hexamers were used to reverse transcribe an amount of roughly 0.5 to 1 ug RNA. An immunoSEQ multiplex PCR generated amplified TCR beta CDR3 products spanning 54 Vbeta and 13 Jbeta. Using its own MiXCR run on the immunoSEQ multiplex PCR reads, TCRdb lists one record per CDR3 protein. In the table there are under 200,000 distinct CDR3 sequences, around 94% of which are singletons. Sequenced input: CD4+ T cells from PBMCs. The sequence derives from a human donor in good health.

CDR3 sequence (DNA): TGTGCCAGCAGTACCTCGGGACTAGCGGGGAACAATGAGCAGTTCTTC. Amino acids: CASSTSGLAGNNEQFF. The V and J genes are TRBV6-5 and TRBJ2-1, with 13 bases identical to TRBD2. V was pared by 5 bases and J by 5 bases, with 6 bases of the junction left unmatched. Germline V CDR1 and CDR2: MNHEY, SVGAGI. The CDR3 spans 16 residues.